This T cell receptor (beta chain) was sequenced during a study of response to subunit inactivated influenza vaccine. Germline CDR1 DFQATT, CDR2 SNEGSKA (reference sequence). V lost 5 bases and J lost 4, with 9 bases in between. The CDR3 has 12 residues. A single record per CDR3 protein comes from TCRdb applying MiXCR to the RT-PCR reads. The table lists some 200,000 distinct CDR3 sequences, 12% of them singletons. These same records also appear under a second study, on T cells expressing NK-cell markers. From that report: In generating TCR beta cDNA, 5'RACE template switching with UMIs was used. Six or seven donors had dominant NKG2C+ clonotypes that comprised about 1.0-7.5% of their CD8+ T cells.

This sample comprised CD8+ T cells sorted from PBMCs, obtained approximately 12 days after vaccination. The TCR sequence derives from a man in his fifties or sixties who received an inactivated influenza vaccine. The rearrangement joins TRBV20-1 to TRBJ2-1; D is uncertain. In nucleotides, the CDR3 is TGCAGTGCTCCTACTGGTTACAATGAGCAGTTCTTC. Protein sequence: CSAPTGYNEQFF.